Described below is a single T cell receptor beta chain sequence and its context. Authors of the study amplified TCR beta CDR3 regions from RNA transcripts. Using the HTBI primer set, a first-round RT-PCR was run on the TCR CDR3. TCRdb used MiXCR to reprocess the multiplex PCR reads, holding one entry per CDR3 protein. Among around 570,000 distinct CDR3 sequences listed, less than 20% were seen once. This entry is derived from a study of T cells in Graves' hyperthyroidism and ophthalmopathy. Study-wide context: Peripheral blood was secured at the point of initial diagnosis, before any treatment.

CDR3 length equals 16 residues. In germline, CDR1 is DFQATT, CDR2 SNEGSKA (reference sequence). Trimming removed 6 bases from V and 3 bases from J; junction bases left unmatched: 12. This chain connects TRBV20-1 to TRBJ2-1, with TRBD2 identical over 9 bases. The receptor comes from a man aged 35 to 55 with Graves' ophthalmopathy. The source material was blood. DNA of the CDR3: TGCAGTGCCGTGAGTTCCGGCGGGAGGGGCTACAATGAGCAGTTCTTC. Encoded protein: CSAVSSGGRGYNEQFF.